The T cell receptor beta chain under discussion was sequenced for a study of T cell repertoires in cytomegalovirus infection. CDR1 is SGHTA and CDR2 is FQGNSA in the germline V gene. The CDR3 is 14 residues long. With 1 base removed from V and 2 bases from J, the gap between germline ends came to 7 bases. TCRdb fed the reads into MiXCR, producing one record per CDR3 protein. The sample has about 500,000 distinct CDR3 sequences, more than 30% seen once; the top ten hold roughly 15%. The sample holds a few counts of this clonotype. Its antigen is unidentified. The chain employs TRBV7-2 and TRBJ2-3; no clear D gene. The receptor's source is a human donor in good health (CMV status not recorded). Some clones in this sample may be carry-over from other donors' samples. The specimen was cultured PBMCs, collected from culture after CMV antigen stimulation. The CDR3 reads CASSLDADTDTQYF. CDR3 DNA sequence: TGTGCCAGCAGCTTAGATGCGGACACAGATACGCAGTATTTT.